The clone carrying this TCR beta chain has at least ten counts. Its specificity is unknown. The data stem from a study of T cells in Graves' hyperthyroidism and ophthalmopathy. Overall study results and limits: Separation of ophthalmopathy from stable hyperthyroidism was achieved by a 13 V-J model. The model anticipated ophthalmopathy a median about six months pre-onset.

Trimming stripped 5 bases from V and 4 bases from J, with 14 bases between. In germline, CDR1 is DFQATT, CDR2 SNEGSKA (reference sequence). The CDR3 consists of 13 residues. Patients aged 18 to 65 had newly diagnosed hyperthyroidism that had lasted under 2 months. RNA transcripts were the template for amplifying TCR beta CDR3 regions. The HTBI primer set was used in a first-round RT-PCR of the TCR CDR3. Each CDR3 protein is one row after TCRdb ran MiXCR on the multiplex PCR reads. The sample lists about 560,000 distinct CDR3 sequences; 15% to 19% were seen once. The TCR was taken from a woman in her 30s with Graves' hyperthyroidism. J is TRBJ1-1 and V is TRBV20-1; D is possibly TRBD1 (5 bases). The sequenced sample was blood. In nucleotides, the CDR3 is TGCAGTGCTCTTCGGCGGGGGGGCACTGAAGCTTTCTTT. Translation: CSALRRGGTEAFF.